The source of this T cell receptor beta chain is a study of T cell responses to AZD1222 COVID-19 vaccine. Study-level points and caveats: Spike-specific TCR breadth and depth were elevated following two AZD1222 doses.

The repertoire was sequenced with immunoSEQ multiplex PCR; TCRdb's copy has only in-frame clones and lacks some. The sample includes 200,000 to 250,000 clones, roughly 94% of them seen just once. Turning to this clone: Its antigen is unknown.

Germline CDR1 GTSNPN, CDR2 SVGIG (reference sequence). The CDR3 consists of 13 residues. V lost 5 bases, J lost 7 bases, and 3 bases stayed unmatched. The sequence derives from an adult who received the MenACWY meningococcal vaccine as a control. The chain uses TRBV30 and TRBJ1-6; 9 bases fit TRBD1. Specimen: peripheral blood, collected 28 days after the second dose of the MenACWY control vaccine. The CDR3 loop is CAWVDRGNSPLHF. In DNA, the CDR3 is TGTGCCTGGGTAGACAGGGGGAATTCACCCCTCCACTTT.